Listed below are T cell receptor beta chains from one sample, sequenced in a study of chronic HIV infection and antiretroviral therapy. TCRdb called the 5' RACE reads again in MiXCR, with one record for every CDR3 protein. The sample has more than 30,000 distinct CDR3 sequences; roughly 9.1% are singletons. The sequenced sample consisted of peripheral blood. Every receptor here comes from an adult who had HIV and had not received antiretroviral therapy, or was an uninfected healthy control (not recorded which). CDR3s include the opening cysteine and the closing phenylalanine or tryptophan. D genes are given only for firm matches. Clone size appears in some rows only: once, few, many, or a class for an expanded clone.

>many|16|TRBJ1-6|TRBV21-1|-
CASSLRRDRGNSPLHF
TGTGCCAGCAGCTTACGCCGGGACAGGGGGAATTCACCCCTCCACTTT
>few|14|TRBJ1-4|TRBV2|TRBD1
CASSDRAENEKLFF
TGTGCCAGCTCTGACAGGGCGGAAAATGAAAAACTGTTTTTT
>many|13|TRBJ2-7|TRBV12-3/TRBV12-4|-
CASRRTTHYEQYF
TGTGCCAGCAGGAGGACGACCCACTACGAGCAGTACTTC
>many|12|TRBJ2-7|TRBV2|-
CASSGTEYEQYF
TGTGCCAGCAGTGGGACAGAGTACGAGCAGTACTTC
>few|15|TRBJ1-5|TRBV27|-
CASSWNDDSNQPQHF
TGTGCCAGCAGCTGGAACGACGATAGCAATCAGCCCCAGCATTTT
>-|13|TRBJ2-3|TRBV5-1|-
CASSLLLTDTQYF
TGCGCCAGCAGCTTGCTTTTAACAGATACGCAGTATTTT
>few|13|TRBJ2-7|TRBV9|TRBD1
CASSAGTGVEQYF
TGTGCCAGCAGCGCCGGGACAGGGGTCGAGCAGTACTTC
>many|14|TRBJ2-1|TRBV20-1|TRBD2
CSASSSGSGDEQFF
TGCAGTGCTAGTTCCAGCGGGAGTGGAGATGAGCAGTTCTTC
>many|14|TRBJ2-1|TRBV6-2/TRBV6-3|TRBD2
CASSPGLGYNEQFF
TGTGCCAGCAGCCCGGGACTAGGTTACAATGAGCAGTTCTTC
>many|16|TRBJ2-5|TRBV7-2|TRBD1
CASSYELGQEQETQYF
TGTGCCAGCAGCTACGAACTTGGACAGGAGCAAGAGACCCAGTACTTC
>many|13|TRBJ2-7|TRBV10-3|-
CAISEGVAYEQYF
TGTGCCATCAGTGAGGGAGTAGCCTACGAGCAGTACTTC
>few|14|TRBJ2-7|TRBV10-3|TRBD2
CAISEGTSSREQYF
TGTGCCATCAGTGAGGGGACTAGCAGCCGCGAGCAGTACTTC
>few|16|TRBJ2-1|TRBV7-8|TRBD1
CASSLDPDRAYNEQFF
TGTGCCAGCAGCTTAGATCCGGACAGGGCCTACAATGAGCAGTTCTTC
>medium-sized|16|TRBJ2-3|TRBV3-1|TRBD1
CASSQVAGQGRDTQYF
TGTGCCAGCAGCCAAGTCGCGGGACAGGGACGGGATACGCAGTATTTT
>few|14|TRBJ2-7|TRBV7-6|TRBD2
CASSVTSKGYEQYF
TGTGCCAGCAGCGTGACTAGCAAGGGCTACGAGCAGTACTTC
>many|13|TRBJ2-2|TRBV25-1|-
CASSVTVTGELFF
TGTGCCAGCAGTGTGACAGTTACCGGGGAGCTGTTTTTT
>-|14|TRBJ2-7|TRBV20-1|-
CSARPGRATYEQYF
TGCAGTGCTAGACCCGGACGGGCTACGTACGAGCAGTACTTC
>many|13|TRBJ2-3|TRBV3-2|-
CASSQRSTDTQYF
TGTGCCAGCAGCCAACGGAGCACAGATACGCAGTATTTT
>many|14|TRBJ2-1|TRBV20-1|TRBD2
CSAGRGTSDNEQFF
TGCAGTGCCGGGCGGGGGACCTCGGACAATGAGCAGTTCTTC
>-|16|TRBJ1-2|TRBV4-1|-
CASSQDLAAFNYGYTF
TGCGCCAGCAGCCAAGATCTGGCAGCTTTTAACTATGGCTACACCTTC
>-|13|TRBJ1-1|TRBV29-1|-
CSVSGRMNTEAFF
TGCAGCGTTTCGGGACGGATGAACACTGAAGCTTTCTTT
>-|14|TRBJ1-1|TRBV12-3/TRBV12-4|-
CASSLSEPNTEAFF
TGTGCCAGCAGTTTATCAGAACCGAACACTGAAGCTTTCTTT
>medium-sized|18|TRBJ2-3|TRBV5-6|TRBD2
CASSSRLAGVPSTDTQYF
TGTGCCAGCAGCTCAAGACTAGCGGGAGTGCCTAGCACAGATACGCAGTATTTT
>few|14|TRBJ1-2|TRBV6-2/TRBV6-3|-
CASSYSTANYGYTF
TGTGCCAGCAGTTACTCGACAGCTAACTATGGCTACACCTTC
>few|13|TRBJ1-2|TRBV7-9|-
CASSLAEGYGYTF
TGTGCCAGCAGCTTAGCAGAGGGGTATGGCTACACCTTC
>few|15|TRBJ1-4|TRBV4-3|TRBD1
CASSQNRDSAEKLFF
TGCGCCAGCAGCCAAAACCGGGACAGCGCTGAAAAACTGTTTTTT
>medium-sized|13|TRBJ2-1|TRBV7-2|-
CASSFRDPNEQFF
TGTGCCAGCAGCTTCCGGGACCCCAATGAGCAGTTCTTC
>-|16|TRBJ2-1|TRBV5-1|TRBD2
CASSLREVAGDNEQFF
TGCGCCAGCAGCTTGCGTGAAGTAGCGGGGGACAATGAGCAGTTCTTC
>many|16|TRBJ2-6|TRBV19|TRBD1
CASTDRVVSGANVLTF
TGTGCCAGTACAGACAGGGTAGTCTCTGGGGCCAACGTCCTGACTTTC
>-|17|TRBJ1-1|TRBV6-5|-
CASSYGDTGTLNTEAFF
TGTGCCAGCAGTTACGGGGATACCGGGACACTCAACACTGAAGCTTTCTTT
>many|15|TRBJ2-7|TRBV28|TRBD2
CASTPIAGGTYEQYF
TGTGCCAGCACCCCTATAGCGGGGGGAACCTACGAGCAGTACTTC
>-|14|TRBJ2-7|TRBV11-2|TRBD1
CASSRVDRGSEQYF
TGTGCCAGCAGCCGAGTCGACAGGGGAAGCGAGCAGTACTTC
>few|17|TRBJ2-1|TRBV7-9|TRBD2
CASSLAPTSGSLDEQFF
TGTGCCAGCAGCTTAGCCCCGACTAGCGGGAGTTTAGATGAGCAGTTCTTC
>many|16|TRBJ2-2|TRBV5-1|TRBD2
CASSLDTSGNTGELFF
TGCGCCAGCAGCCTTGATACTAGCGGGAACACCGGGGAGCTGTTTTTT
>-|12|TRBJ2-5|TRBV29-1|-
CSERPTGETQYF
TGCAGCGAAAGACCCACGGGGGAGACCCAGTACTTC
>few|15|TRBJ1-5|TRBV4-3|TRBD1
CASSKDRGSNQPQHF
TGCGCCAGCAGCAAAGACAGGGGGAGCAATCAGCCCCAGCATTTT
>many|14|TRBJ2-3|TRBV7-6|-
CASSFQRGTDTQYF
TGTGCCAGCAGCTTTCAGAGAGGCACAGATACGCAGTATTTT
>few|15|TRBJ1-1|TRBV29-1|TRBD1
CSVRRQGGMNTEAFF
TGCAGCGTGAGGCGTCAGGGGGGCATGAACACTGAAGCTTTCTTT
>many|14|TRBJ2-5|TRBV10-3|TRBD1
CASQSRQGQETQYF
TGTGCCTCCCAAAGCCGACAGGGACAAGAGACCCAGTACTTC
>-|14|TRBJ2-1|TRBV12-3/TRBV12-4|-
CASSLVATGNEQFF
TGTGCCAGCAGTTTAGTAGCTACTGGCAATGAGCAGTTCTTC
>many|13|TRBJ2-5|TRBV29-1|TRBD2
CSVRTGGAETQYF
TGCAGCGTTCGGACGGGAGGGGCAGAGACCCAGTACTTC
>few|12|TRBJ2-1|TRBV7-3|-
CASSLQGYEQFF
TGTGCCAGCAGCTTACAGGGTTATGAGCAGTTCTTC